This T cell receptor beta chain was documented in a study of blood T cells in healthy people across ages. Whole-study results and caveats: Any changes in expanded clonotypes were possibly confounded, as donor CMV status remained unknown. One million T cells yielded diversity estimates that were considered underestimates.

This CDR3 contains 11 residues. With 7 bases removed from V and 3 bases from J, the gap between germline ends came to 10 bases. Germline V CDR1 and CDR2: DFQATT, SNEGSKA (reference sequence). A sample-barcoded 5' primer and a J-beta primer mix were used in a second PCR of about 6 to 12 cycles. Each cDNA molecule, via a template-switch adaptor with 12 random nucleotides, was tagged. In TCRdb, the 5' RACE reads were re-called with MiXCR into one record per CDR3 protein. This table holds some 1,800,000 distinct CDR3 sequences, approximately 39% found once. This clonotype was seen more than once but under ten times. Its antigen remains unidentified.

The clonotype was recovered from a human donor in good health. The chain couples TRBV20-1 to TRBJ2-7; D is ambiguous. Sample: blood. CDR3 nucleotide sequence: TGCAGTGGAGGAACATACTACGAGCAGTACTTC. Translated: CSGGTYYEQYF.